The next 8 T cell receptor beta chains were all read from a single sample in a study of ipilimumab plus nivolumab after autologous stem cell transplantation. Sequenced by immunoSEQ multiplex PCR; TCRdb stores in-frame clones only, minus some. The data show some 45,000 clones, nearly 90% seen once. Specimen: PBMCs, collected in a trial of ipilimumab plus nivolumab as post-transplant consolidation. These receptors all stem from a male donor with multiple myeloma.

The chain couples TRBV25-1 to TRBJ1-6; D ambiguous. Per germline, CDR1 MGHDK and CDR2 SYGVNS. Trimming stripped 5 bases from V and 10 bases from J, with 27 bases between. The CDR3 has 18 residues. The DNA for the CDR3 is TGTGCCAGCAGTCCCCCCGGACCCGTCGAGGATAATTGGTCACCCCTCCACTTT. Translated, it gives CASSPPGPVEDNWSPLHF.

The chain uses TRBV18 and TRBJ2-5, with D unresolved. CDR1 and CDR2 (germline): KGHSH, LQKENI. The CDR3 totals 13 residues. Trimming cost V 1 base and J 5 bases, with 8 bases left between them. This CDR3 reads CASSPQPTETQYF. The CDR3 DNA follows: TGTGCCAGCTCACCACAACCCACTGAGACCCAGTACTTC.

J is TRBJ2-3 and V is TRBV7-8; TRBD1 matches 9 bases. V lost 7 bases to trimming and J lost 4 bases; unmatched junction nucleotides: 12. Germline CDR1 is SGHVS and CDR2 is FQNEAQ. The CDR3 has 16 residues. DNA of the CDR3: TGTGCCAGCACCAAGCAAACAGGGGGCAACGCAGATACGCAGTATTTT. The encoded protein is CASTKQTGGNADTQYF. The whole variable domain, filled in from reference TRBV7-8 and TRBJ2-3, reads GAGVSQSPRYKVAKRGQDVALRCDPISGHVSLFWYQQALGQGPEFLTYFQNEAQLDKSGLPSDRFFAERPEGSVSTLKIQRTQQEDSAVYLCASTKQTGGNADTQYFGPGTRLTVL.

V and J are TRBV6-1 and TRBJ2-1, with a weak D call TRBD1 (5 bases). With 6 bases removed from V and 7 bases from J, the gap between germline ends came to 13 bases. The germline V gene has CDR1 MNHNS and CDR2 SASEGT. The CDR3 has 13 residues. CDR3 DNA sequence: TGTGCCAGCAGCCCCCTAGGGGTGAATGAGCAGTTCTTC. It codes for CASSPLGVNEQFF.

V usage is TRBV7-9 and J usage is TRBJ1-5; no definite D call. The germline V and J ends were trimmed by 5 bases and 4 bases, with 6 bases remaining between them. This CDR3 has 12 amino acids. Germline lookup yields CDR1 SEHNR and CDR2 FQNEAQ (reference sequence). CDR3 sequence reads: CASSITNQPQHF. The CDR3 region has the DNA TGTGCCAGCAGCATAACAAATCAGCCCCAGCATTTT. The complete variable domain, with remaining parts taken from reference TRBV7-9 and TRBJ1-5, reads DTGVSQNPRHKITKRGQNVTFRCDPISEHNRLYWYRQTLGQGPEFLTYFQNEAQLEKSRLLSDRFSAERPKGSFSTLEIQRTEQGDSAMYLCASSITNQPQHFGDGTRLSIL.

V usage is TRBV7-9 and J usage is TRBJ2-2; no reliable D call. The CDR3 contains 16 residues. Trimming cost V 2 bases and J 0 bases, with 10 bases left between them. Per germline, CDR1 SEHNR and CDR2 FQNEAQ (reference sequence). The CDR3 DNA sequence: TGTGCCAGCAGCTTACCGACTGGAGCGAACACCGGGGAGCTGTTTTTT. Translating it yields CASSLPTGANTGELFF.

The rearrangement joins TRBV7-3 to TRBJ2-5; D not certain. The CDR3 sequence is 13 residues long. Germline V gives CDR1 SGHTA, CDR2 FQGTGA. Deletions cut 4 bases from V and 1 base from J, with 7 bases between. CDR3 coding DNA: TGTGCCAGCAGCTACCGGATCCAAGAGACCCAGTACTTC. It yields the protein CASSYRIQETQYF.

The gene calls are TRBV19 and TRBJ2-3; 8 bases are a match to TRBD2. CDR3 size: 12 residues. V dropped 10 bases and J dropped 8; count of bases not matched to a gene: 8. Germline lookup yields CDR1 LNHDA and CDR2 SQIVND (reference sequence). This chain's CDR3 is CATSTSVATQYF. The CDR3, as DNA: TGTGCCACTTCGACTAGCGTGGCTACGCAGTATTTT.